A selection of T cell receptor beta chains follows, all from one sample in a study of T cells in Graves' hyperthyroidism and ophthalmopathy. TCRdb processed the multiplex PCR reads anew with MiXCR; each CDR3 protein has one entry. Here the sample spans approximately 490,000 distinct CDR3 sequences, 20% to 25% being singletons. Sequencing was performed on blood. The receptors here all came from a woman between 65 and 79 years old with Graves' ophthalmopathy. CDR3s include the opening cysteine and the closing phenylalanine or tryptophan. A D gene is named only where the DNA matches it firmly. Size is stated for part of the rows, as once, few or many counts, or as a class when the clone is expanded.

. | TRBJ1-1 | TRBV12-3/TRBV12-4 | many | CASSLDNKNTEAFF | TGTGCCAGCAGTTTAGACAATAAGAACACTGAAGCTTTCTTT
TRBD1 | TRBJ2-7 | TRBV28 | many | CASSFKGFRGHEQYF | TGTGCCAGCAGTTTTAAGGGATTCAGGGGGCACGAGCAGTACTTC
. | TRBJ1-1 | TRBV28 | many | CASSPPTSTAFF | TGTGCCAGCAGTCCCCCGACTTCTACCGCTTTCTTT
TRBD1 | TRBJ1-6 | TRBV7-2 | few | CASSSSSRDRINSPLHF | TGTGCCAGCAGCTCGTCCTCCCGGGACAGAATTAATTCACCCCTCCACTTT
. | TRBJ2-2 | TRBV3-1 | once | CASSPEGSETGELFF | TGTGCCAGCAGCCCCGAGGGTTCAGAGACCGGGGAGCTGTTTTTT
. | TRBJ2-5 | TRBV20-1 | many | CSARYSVKWSTTQGTQYF | TGCAGTGCTAGGTATTCCGTTAAGTGGTCCACAACACAGGGGACCCAGTACTTC
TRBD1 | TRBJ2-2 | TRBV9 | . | CASSVTGVGTGELFF | TGTGCCAGCAGCGTGACAGGGGTGGGCACCGGGGAGCTGTTTTTT
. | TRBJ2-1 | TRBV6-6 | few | CASSYSNLGGGSYNEQFF | TGTGCCAGCAGTTACTCAAACTTAGGGGGAGGCTCCTACAATGAGCAGTTCTTC
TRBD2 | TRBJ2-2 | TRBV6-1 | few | CASSILAGNTGELFF | TGTGCCAGCAGTATACTAGCGGGAAACACCGGGGAGCTGTTTTTT
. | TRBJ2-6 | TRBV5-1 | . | CASSTWVGGANVLTF | TGCGCCAGCAGCACATGGGTCGGAGGGGCCAACGTCCTGACTTTC
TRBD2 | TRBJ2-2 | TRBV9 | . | CASTPGGRNTGELFF | TGTGCCAGCACCCCCGGCGGGAGGAACACCGGGGAGCTGTTTTTT
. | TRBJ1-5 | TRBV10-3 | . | CAISPRESSNQPQHF | TGTGCCATCAGTCCCAGGGAGAGTAGCAATCAGCCCCAGCATTTT
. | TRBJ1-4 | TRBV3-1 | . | CASRRGGATNEKLFF | TGTGCCAGCAGACGGGGGGGAGCAACTAATGAAAAACTGTTTTTT
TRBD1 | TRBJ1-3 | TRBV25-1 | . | CASSEFQGASGNTIYF | TGTGCCAGCAGTGAATTTCAGGGGGCGTCTGGAAACACCATATATTTT
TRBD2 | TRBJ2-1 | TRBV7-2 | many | CASSFLAGGSSNNEQFF | TGTGCCAGCAGCTTTCTAGCGGGAGGAAGCAGCAACAATGAGCAGTTCTTC
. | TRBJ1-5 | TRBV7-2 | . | CASSLVTGSNQPQHF | TGTGCCAGCAGCTTAGTTACGGGGAGCAATCAGCCCCAGCATTTT
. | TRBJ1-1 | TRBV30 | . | CAWSVREDTEAFF | TGTGCCTGGAGTGTACGGGAGGACACTGAAGCTTTCTTT
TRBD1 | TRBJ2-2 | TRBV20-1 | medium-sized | CSASGQDLTGELFF | TGCAGTGCTTCGGGACAGGATCTCACCGGGGAGCTGTTTTTT
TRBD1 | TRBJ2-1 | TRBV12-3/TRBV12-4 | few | CASSAGTGDFSGYSYNEQFF | TGTGCCAGCAGTGCCGGGACAGGGGATTTTAGCGGTTACTCCTACAATGAGCAGTTCTTC
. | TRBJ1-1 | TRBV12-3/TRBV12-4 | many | CASTLTPNTEAFF | TGTGCCAGCACCCTTACACCGAACACTGAAGCTTTCTTT
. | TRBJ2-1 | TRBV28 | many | CASSRQGGVYNEQFF | TGTGCCAGCAGTCGGCAGGGTGGGGTGTACAATGAGCAGTTCTTC
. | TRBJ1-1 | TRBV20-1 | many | CSARKVGTDTEAFF | TGCAGTGCTAGGAAGGTCGGGACGGACACTGAAGCTTTCTTT
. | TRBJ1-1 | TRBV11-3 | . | CASSEGTYTEAFF | TGTGCCAGCAGCGAAGGGACCTACACTGAAGCTTTCTTT
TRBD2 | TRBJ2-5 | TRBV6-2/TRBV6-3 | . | CASSYPSGGGETQYF | TGTGCCAGCAGTTACCCCTCGGGGGGTGGGGAGACCCAGTACTTC
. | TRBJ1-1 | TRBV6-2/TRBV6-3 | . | CARSYTRGGGTEAFF | TGTGCCCGCAGTTACACTCGGGGAGGTGGGACTGAAGCTTTCTTT
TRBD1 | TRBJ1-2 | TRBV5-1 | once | CATGTGSGSYGYTF | TGCGCCACCGGGACAGGGTCAGGAAGCTATGGCTACACCTTC
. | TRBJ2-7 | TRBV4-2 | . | CASSQEGGGPYEQYF | TGTGCCAGCAGCCAAGAAGGTGGGGGCCCCTACGAGCAGTACTTC
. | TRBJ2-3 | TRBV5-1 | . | CASSLGSSSSYGTDTQYF | TGCGCCAGCAGCTTGGGATCAAGTTCAAGTTATGGCACAGATACGCAGTATTTT
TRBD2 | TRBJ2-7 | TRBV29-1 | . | CSAKPGLAGRLDEQYF | TGCAGCGCCAAACCGGGACTAGCGGGAAGATTAGACGAGCAGTACTTC
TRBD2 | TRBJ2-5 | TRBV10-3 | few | CATAGTSGRIEYF | TGTGCCACTGCAGGGACTAGCGGGAGAATAGAGTACTTC
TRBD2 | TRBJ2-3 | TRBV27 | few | CASSLRTSGRADTQYF | TGTGCCAGCAGCCTCAGGACTAGCGGGAGGGCAGATACGCAGTATTTT
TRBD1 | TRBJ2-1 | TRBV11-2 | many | CASTLDRSYNEQFF | TGTGCCAGCACCTTGGACAGGTCCTACAATGAGCAGTTCTTC
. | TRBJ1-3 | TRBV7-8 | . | CASSAGVVGNTIYF | TGTGCCAGCAGCGCAGGGGTGGTGGGAAACACCATATATTTT
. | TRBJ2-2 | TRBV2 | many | CASSEERNTGELFF | TGTGCCAGCAGTGAGGAGAGGAACACCGGGGAGCTGTTTTTT
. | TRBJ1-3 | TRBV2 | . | CASSVDRTSGNTIYF | TGTGCCAGCAGTGTGGACAGAACCTCTGGAAACACCATATATTTT
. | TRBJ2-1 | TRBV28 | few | CASSSPQGLSYNEQFF | TGTGCCAGCAGTTCTCCCCAGGGGTTGTCCTACAATGAGCAGTTCTTC
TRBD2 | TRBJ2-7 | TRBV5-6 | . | CASSSRVAGVYGPGEQYF | TGTGCCAGCAGCTCCAGGGTTGCGGGAGTATATGGTCCTGGCGAGCAGTACTTC
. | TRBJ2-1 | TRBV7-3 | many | CASSVDSHNEQFF | TGTGCCAGCAGCGTAGACAGCCACAATGAGCAGTTCTTC
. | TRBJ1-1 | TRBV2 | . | CASRLSIDTEAFF | TGTGCCAGCAGACTATCTATAGACACTGAAGCTTTCTTT
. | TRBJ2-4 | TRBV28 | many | CASSFESLGPKNIQYF | TGTGCCAGCAGTTTCGAGTCGTTGGGGCCTAAAAACATTCAGTACTTC
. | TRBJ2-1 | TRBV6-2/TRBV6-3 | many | CASSYAFRAAPFSNEQFF | TGTGCCAGCAGTTACGCTTTTCGAGCCGCTCCTTTCAGCAATGAGCAGTTCTTC
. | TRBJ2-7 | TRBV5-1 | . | CASSPFRQPSYEQYF | TGCGCCAGCAGCCCCTTTAGACAGCCCTCGTACGAGCAGTACTTC
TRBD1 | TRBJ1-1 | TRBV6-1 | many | CASSRSGTEIRAFF | TGTGCCAGCAGTCGATCCGGGACAGAGATTCGAGCTTTCTTT
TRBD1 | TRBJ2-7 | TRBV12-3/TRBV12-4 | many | CASSLGATGSYEQYF | TGTGCCAGCAGTTTAGGAGCGACAGGGTCATACGAGCAGTACTTC
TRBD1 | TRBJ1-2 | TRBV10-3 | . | CAIIIPGTGFYGYTF | TGTGCCATCATTATCCCCGGGACAGGTTTCTATGGCTACACCTTC
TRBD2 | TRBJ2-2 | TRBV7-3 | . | CASSLQPGLPNTGELFF | TGTGCCAGCAGCTTACAACCGGGACTACCGAACACCGGGGAGCTGTTTTTT
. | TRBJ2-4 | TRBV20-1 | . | CSAPGKNIQYF | TGCAGTGCCCCCGGAAAAAACATTCAGTACTTC
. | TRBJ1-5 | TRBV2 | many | CASSEVRGKGQPQHF | TGTGCCAGCAGTGAAGTTCGGGGCAAGGGTCAGCCCCAGCATTTT
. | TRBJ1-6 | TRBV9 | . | CASSVDRQNNSPLHF | TGTGCCAGCAGCGTAGACAGGCAGAATAATTCACCCCTCCACTTT
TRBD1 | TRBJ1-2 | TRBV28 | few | CASRGRDSYGYTF | TGTGCCAGCAGGGGTCGGGACAGCTATGGCTACACCTTC
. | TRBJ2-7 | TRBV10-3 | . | CAISAEPREQYF | TGTGCCATCAGCGCCGAGCCTAGGGAGCAGTACTTC
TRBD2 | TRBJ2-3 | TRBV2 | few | CASSLTSGSPVTQYF | TGTGCCAGCAGTTTGACTAGCGGGAGTCCCGTTACGCAGTATTTT
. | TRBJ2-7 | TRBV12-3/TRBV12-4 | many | CASSFLAGYEQYF | TGTGCCAGCAGTTTTCTAGCCGGGTACGAGCAGTACTTC
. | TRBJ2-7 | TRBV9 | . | CASSADRGGYEQYF | TGTGCCAGCAGCGCCGACAGGGGAGGGTACGAGCAGTACTTC
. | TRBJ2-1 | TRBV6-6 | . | CASSYRGVAGVSYNEQFF | TGTGCCAGCAGTTACAGGGGGGTGGCGGGAGTGTCCTACAATGAGCAGTTCTTC